The rows below give T cell receptor beta chains drawn from one sample of a study of Ad26.COV2.S vaccination and SARS-CoV-2 variants. Clones were sequenced by immunoSEQ multiplex PCR, and TCRdb holds only the in-frame ones, with some missing. This table has 350,000 to 450,000 clones, roughly nine tenths appearing once. The material was peripheral blood, obtained after recovery from COVID-19. These receptors were taken from a human donor who had recovered from COVID-19. Both conserved end residues are part of each CDR3. The order of the fields is D gene, J gene, V gene, clone size, CDR3 DNA, CDR3 protein. The D gene is left open where the match is weak. Clone size is not always given. Where it is, it says once, few, many or a class for expanded clones.

>NA|TRBJ1-2|TRBV2|NA
TGTGCCAGCAATGGCTACACCTTC
CASNGYTF
>TRBD2|TRBJ2-1|TRBV4-2|NA
TGTGCCAGCAGCCGCGGACTAGAGTCATACAATGAGCAGTTCTTC
CASSRGLESYNEQFF
>NA|TRBJ1-1|TRBV19|NA
TGTGCCAGTAAGGCTGGGAACACTGAAGCTTTCTTT
CASKAGNTEAFF
>TRBD2|TRBJ2-1|TRBV12-3/TRBV12-4|NA
TGTGCTGTTCCTAGCGGGGTTAACAATGAGCAGTTCTTC
CAVPSGVNNEQFF
>TRBD2|TRBJ2-5|TRBV11-2|NA
TGTGCCAGCAGCTTAGAGCGGGGGGGATTTGAGACCCAGTACTTC
CASSLERGGFETQYF
>NA|TRBJ1-6|TRBV7-6|NA
TGTGCCAGCAGCTTAGCGCCGGGGGAGGGAGGTTCACCCCTCCACTTT
CASSLAPGEGGSPLHF
>NA|TRBJ2-7|TRBV27|once
TGTGCCAGCAGCCCGGGCCGCTCCTACGAGCAGTACTTC
CASSPGRSYEQYF
>NA|TRBJ2-1|TRBV9|once
TGTGCCAGCAGCGCGAATGGGAAACCTGCTGATGAGCAGTTCTTC
CASSANGKPADEQFF
>NA|TRBJ2-5|TRBV1|NA
TGCACCAGCAGCCAAGGAGCTAGCGGGGACCTCCAAGAGACCCAGTACTTC
CTSSQGASGDLQETQYF
>TRBD2|TRBJ2-5|TRBV9|NA
TGTGCCAGCAGTTCGAGCGGGGTTGTCCAAGAGACCCAGTACTTC
CASSSSGVVQETQYF
>NA|TRBJ2-7|TRBV6-2/TRBV6-3|NA
TGTGCCAGCAGTTACTCGCCCTCAAATCGTGGACCCGACTACGAGCAGTACTTC
CASSYSPSNRGPDYEQYF
>NA|TRBJ1-1|TRBV29-1|NA
TGCAGCGTAACGCGAAACACTGAAGCTTTCTTT
CSVTRNTEAFF
>NA|TRBJ2-7|TRBV6-1|NA
TGTGCCAGCAGTTATGGAGTCTCCTACGAGCAGTACTTC
CASSYGVSYEQYF
>NA|TRBJ1-2|TRBV29-1|NA
TGCAGCGTTGAGAAAGCAGGGTATGGCTACACCTTC
CSVEKAGYGYTF
>TRBD2|TRBJ2-1|TRBV15|NA
TGTGCCACCAGCAGAGATACATTCGGTCTAGCGGGAGGGCGGAATGAGCAGTTCTTC
CATSRDTFGLAGGRNEQFF
>TRBD1|TRBJ1-2|TRBV7-2|NA
TGTGCCAGCAGCTTAGCGGCCCAGGGGGTGGATGGCTACACCTTC
CASSLAAQGVDGYTF
>NA|TRBJ1-1|TRBV12-5|NA
TGTGCTAGTGGTTTGATCCTCCTAGGACTAGCCATGAACACTGAAGCTTTCTTT
CASGLILLGLAMNTEAFF
>TRBD2|TRBJ2-7|TRBV7-2|NA
TGTGCCAGCAGCTTAATCGGGGGGATCCCCTACGAGCAGTACTTC
CASSLIGGIPYEQYF
>NA|TRBJ1-1|TRBV3-1/TRBV3-2|NA
TGTGCCAGCAGAGGTAACAGAGACCGATTGAACACTGAAGCTTTCTTT
CASRGNRDRLNTEAFF
>NA|TRBJ2-1|TRBV27|NA
TGTGCCACCAATGAAGCTGCAGGGGCTTACAATGAGCAGTTCTTC
CATNEAAGAYNEQFF
>NA|TRBJ2-1|TRBV23-1|NA
TGCGCCAGCAGTCAAGGTCTAAATGAGCAGTTCTTC
CASSQGLNEQFF
>NA|TRBJ2-7|TRBV10-1|NA
TGCGCCAGCAGGCCACAGGGTTCCTACGAGCAGTACTTC
CASRPQGSYEQYF
>NA|TRBJ1-1|TRBV5-6|NA
TGTGCCAGCACCTTTGAGGGTACTACGAACACTGAAGCTTTCTTT
CASTFEGTTNTEAFF
>NA|TRBJ1-1|TRBV11-2|NA
TGTGCCAGCAGCTTAGGGGCCTCGGACGGGCAAGCTTTCTTT
CASSLGASDGQAFF
>NA|TRBJ2-6|TRBV2|NA
TGTGCCAGCACCCTCGAGGAGACAGGCACATCTGGGGCCAACGTCCTGACTTTC
CASTLEETGTSGANVLTF
>NA|TRBJ1-1|TRBV19|NA
TGTGCCAGTAGTATAGTCCCGGGGAACACTGAAGCTTTCTTT
CASSIVPGNTEAFF
>TRBD2|TRBJ2-1|TRBV18|NA
TGTGCCAGCTCGCCGGCTAGCGGGGGGGCCTACAATGAGCAGTTCTTC
CASSPASGGAYNEQFF
>NA|TRBJ1-1|TRBV29-1|once
TGCAGCGTCGGCAGGGGCCGGGACACTGAAGCTTTCTTT
CSVGRGRDTEAFF
>NA|TRBJ1-4|TRBV6-1|NA
TGTGCCAGCAGTGAACAACAACTGTTTTTT
CASSEQQLFF
>NA|TRBJ1-1|TRBV5-1|NA
TGCGCCAGCAGCCCCTTCCGTCAGGGGCGGGACACTGAAGCTTTCTTT
CASSPFRQGRDTEAFF
>NA|TRBJ2-3|TRBV10-1|NA
TGCGCCAGCAGTGGGGCGAGGATGGACACTACCACAGATACGCAGTATTTT
CASSGARMDTTTDTQYF
>NA|TRBJ1-2|TRBV6-5|NA
TGTGCCAGCAGCCCGAAGAAGACAGTTAATTATGGCTACACCTTC
CASSPKKTVNYGYTF
>NA|TRBJ1-2|TRBV19|NA
TGTGCCAGTACCCCTTTACAGACCAGCTATGGCTACACCTTC
CASTPLQTSYGYTF
>NA|TRBJ1-2|TRBV6-1|NA
TGTGCCAGCAGTGATTCGGTTAACTATGGCTACACCTTC
CASSDSVNYGYTF